This T cell receptor beta chain comes out of a study of identical twins. Findings of the study overall: Partial confounding of zero-insertion analyses by invariant MAIT and iNKT cells was possible.

This clonotype was seen at least ten times. Its cognate antigen is unknown. Trimming left V 2 bases short and J 2 bases short, with 13 bases between. The CDR3 length is 15 residues. TCRdb recomputed calls from the 5' RACE reads with MiXCR, one row per CDR3 protein. Among 500,000 to 600,000 distinct CDR3 sequences listed, roughly 21% were seen once. This sample also appeared in a second study, on T cells expressing NK-cell markers. As reported in that work: Researchers got TCR beta repertoires out of sorted CD3+CD56+NKG2C+, CD3+CD56+NKG2C- and CD3+CD56-NKG2C+ T cells.

The receptor was derived from a woman between 18 and 29 years old in good health. The chain recombines TRBV12-3 or TRBV12-4 with TRBJ2-7, with TRBD2 as a possible D gene (6 bases). Sequencing used CD4+ T cells sorted from blood. CDR3 DNA: TGTGCCAGCAGTTTAATGGAGGGAATAGCCTACGAGCAGTACTTC. Amino acid sequence: CASSLMEGIAYEQYF.